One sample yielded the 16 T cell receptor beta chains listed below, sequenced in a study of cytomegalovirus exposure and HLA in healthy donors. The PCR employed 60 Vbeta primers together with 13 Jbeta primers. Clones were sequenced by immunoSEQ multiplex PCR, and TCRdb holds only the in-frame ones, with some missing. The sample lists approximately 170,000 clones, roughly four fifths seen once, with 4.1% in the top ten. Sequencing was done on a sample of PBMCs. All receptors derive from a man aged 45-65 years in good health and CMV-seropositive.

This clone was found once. CDR3: CASSLDRGLSGNTIYF. DNA of the CDR3: TGTGCCAGCAGTTTGGACAGGGGGCTGTCTGGAAACACCATATATTTT. V and J are TRBV6-5 and TRBJ1-3; 11 bases align to TRBD1. V dropped 4 bases and J dropped 1; count of bases not matched to a gene: 3. This CDR3 spans 16 amino acids. In germline, CDR1 is MNHEY, CDR2 SVGAGI.

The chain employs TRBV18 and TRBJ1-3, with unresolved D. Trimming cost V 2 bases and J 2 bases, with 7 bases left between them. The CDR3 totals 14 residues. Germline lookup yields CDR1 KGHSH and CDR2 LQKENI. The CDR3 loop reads CASSPEAAGNTIYF. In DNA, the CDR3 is TGTGCCAGCTCACCAGAGGCCGCTGGAAACACCATATATTTT.

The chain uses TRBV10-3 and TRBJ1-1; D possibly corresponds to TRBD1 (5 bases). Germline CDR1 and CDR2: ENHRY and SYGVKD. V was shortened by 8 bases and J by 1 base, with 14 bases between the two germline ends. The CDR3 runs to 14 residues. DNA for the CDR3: TGTGCCATCGCCCAACAGGCGCCGAACACTGAAGCTTTCTTT. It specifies CAIAQQAPNTEAFF.

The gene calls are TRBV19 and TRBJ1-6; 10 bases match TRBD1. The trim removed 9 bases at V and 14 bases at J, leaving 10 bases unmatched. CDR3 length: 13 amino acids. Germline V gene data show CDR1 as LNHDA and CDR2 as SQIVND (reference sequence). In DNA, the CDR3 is TGTGCCAGCTCCCGGGACAGGGGTTTGTCCCTCCACTTT. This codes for CASSRDRGLSLHF.

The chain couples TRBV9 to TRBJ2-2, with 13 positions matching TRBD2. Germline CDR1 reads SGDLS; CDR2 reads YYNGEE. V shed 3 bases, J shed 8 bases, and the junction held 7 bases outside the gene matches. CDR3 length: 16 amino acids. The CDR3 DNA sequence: TGTGCCAGCAGCGCCACTAGCGGGGGGGCGTCTGGGGAGCTGTTTTTT. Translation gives CASSATSGGASGELFF.

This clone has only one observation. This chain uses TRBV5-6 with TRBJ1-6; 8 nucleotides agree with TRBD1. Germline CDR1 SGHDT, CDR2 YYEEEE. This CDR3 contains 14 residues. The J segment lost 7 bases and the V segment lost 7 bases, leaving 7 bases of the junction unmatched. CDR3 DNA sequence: TGTGCCAGCCGACGGGGACAGGAAAATTCACCCCTCCACTTT. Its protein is CASRRGQENSPLHF.

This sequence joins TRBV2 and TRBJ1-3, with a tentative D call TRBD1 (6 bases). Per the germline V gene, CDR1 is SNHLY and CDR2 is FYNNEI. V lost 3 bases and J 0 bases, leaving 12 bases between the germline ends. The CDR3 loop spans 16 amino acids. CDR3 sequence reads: CASSEGGLISGNTIYF. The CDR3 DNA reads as TGTGCCAGCAGTGAGGGGGGGCTCATCTCTGGAAACACCATATATTTT.

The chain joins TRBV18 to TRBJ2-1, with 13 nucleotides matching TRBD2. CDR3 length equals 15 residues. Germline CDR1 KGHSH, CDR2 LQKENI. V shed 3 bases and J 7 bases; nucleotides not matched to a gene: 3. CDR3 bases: TGTGCCAGCTCACCCCTGACTAGCGGGGGGAATGAGCAGTTCTTC. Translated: CASSPLTSGGNEQFF.

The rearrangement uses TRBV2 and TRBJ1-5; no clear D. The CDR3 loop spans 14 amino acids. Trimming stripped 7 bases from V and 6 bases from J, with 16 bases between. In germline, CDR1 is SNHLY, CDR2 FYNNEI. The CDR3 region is CASTLSPGIQPQHF. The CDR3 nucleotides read TGTGCCAGCACCTTATCCCCCGGGATTCAGCCCCAGCATTTT.

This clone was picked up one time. The CDR3 sequence is CASSDHSNQPQHF. CDR3 sequence (DNA): TGTGCCAGCAGTGATCATAGCAATCAGCCCCAGCATTTT. J is TRBJ1-5 and V is TRBV6-1; D uncertain. Deletions cut 3 bases from V and 0 bases from J, with 3 bases between. CDR1 MNHNS and CDR2 SASEGT come from the germline V gene. This CDR3 contains 13 residues.

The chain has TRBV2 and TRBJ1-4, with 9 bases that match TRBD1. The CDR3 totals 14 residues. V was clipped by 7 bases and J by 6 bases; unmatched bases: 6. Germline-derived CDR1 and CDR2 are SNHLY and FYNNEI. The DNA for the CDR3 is TGTGCCAGCATGGGGGACAGGGTGGATGAAAAACTGTTTTTT. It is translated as CASMGDRVDEKLFF.

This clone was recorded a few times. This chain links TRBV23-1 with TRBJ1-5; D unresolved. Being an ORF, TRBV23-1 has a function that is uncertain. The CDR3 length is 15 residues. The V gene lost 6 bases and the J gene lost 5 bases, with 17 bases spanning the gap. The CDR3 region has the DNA TGCGCCAGCAGCCAAGATCACATACCTTATCAGCCCCAGCATTTT. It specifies CASSQDHIPYQPQHF.

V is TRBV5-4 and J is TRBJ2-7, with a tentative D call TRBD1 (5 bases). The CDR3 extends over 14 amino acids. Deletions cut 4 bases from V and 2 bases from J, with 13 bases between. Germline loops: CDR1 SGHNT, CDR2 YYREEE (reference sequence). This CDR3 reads CASSHPTAPYEQYF. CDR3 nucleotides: TGTGCCAGCAGCCACCCGACAGCTCCCTACGAGCAGTACTTC.

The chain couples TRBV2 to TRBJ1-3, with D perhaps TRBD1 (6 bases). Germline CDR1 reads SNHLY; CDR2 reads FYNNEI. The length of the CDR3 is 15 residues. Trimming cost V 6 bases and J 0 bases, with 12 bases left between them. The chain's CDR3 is CASSLWTDSGNTIYF. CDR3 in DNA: TGTGCCAGCAGCCTTTGGACAGACTCTGGAAACACCATATATTTT.

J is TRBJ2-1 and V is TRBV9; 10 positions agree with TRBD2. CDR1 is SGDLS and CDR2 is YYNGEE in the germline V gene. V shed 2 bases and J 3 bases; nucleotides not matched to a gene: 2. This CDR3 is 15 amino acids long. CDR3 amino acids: CASSVWTSGYNEQFF. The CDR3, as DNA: TGTGCCAGCAGCGTCTGGACTAGCGGCTACAATGAGCAGTTCTTC.

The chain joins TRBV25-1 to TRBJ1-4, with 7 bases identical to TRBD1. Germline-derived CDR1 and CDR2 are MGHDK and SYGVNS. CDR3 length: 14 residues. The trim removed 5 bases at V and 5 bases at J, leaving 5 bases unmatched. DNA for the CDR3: TGTGCCAGCAGTCGATTAGGGGGCAATGAAAAACTGTTTTTT. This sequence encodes CASSRLGGNEKLFF.